Sequencing of this T cell receptor (beta chain) was carried out in a study of T cell responses to AZD1222 COVID-19 vaccine. The assay was immunoSEQ multiplex PCR, and TCRdb's table has in-frame clones only and misses some. The table includes approximately 150,000 clones, roughly 86% detected once. Details on this clone: Antigen: not known.

Study-wide results and limits: Receipt of two AZD1222 doses was followed by a rise in Spike-specific TCR breadth and depth.

The specimen comprised peripheral blood, sampled 28 days after the second dose of the MenACWY control vaccine. The receptor was derived from an adult who received the MenACWY meningococcal vaccine as a control.

CDR3 bases: TGCGCCAGCAGCCAAGAAAGGGTGACAGGCGTTAAGGTGAACACTGAAGCTTTCTTT. Amino acid sequence: CASSQERVTGVKVNTEAFF. This rearrangement joins TRBV4-1 to TRBJ1-1; D perhaps matches TRBD1 (6 bases). CDR1 MGHRA and CDR2 YSYEKL come from the germline V gene. The ends were cut back, 0 bases at V and 0 bases at J, with 20 bases in the middle. This CDR3 region has 19 residues.